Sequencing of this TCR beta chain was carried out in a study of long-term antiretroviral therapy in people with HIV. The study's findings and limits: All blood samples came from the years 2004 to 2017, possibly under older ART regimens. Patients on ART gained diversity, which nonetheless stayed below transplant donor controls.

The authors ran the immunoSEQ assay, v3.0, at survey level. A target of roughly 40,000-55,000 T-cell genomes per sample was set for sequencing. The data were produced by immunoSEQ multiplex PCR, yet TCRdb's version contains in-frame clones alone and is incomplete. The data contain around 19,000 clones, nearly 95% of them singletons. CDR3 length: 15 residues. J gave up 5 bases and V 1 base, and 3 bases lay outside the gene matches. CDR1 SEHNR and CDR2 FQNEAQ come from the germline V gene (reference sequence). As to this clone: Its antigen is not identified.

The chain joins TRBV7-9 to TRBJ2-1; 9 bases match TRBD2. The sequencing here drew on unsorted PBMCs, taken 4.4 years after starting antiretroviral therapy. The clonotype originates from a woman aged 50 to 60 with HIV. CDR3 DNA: TGTGCCAGCAGCTTAGGAGTAGCGGGGGACAATGAGCAGTTCTTC. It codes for CASSLGVAGDNEQFF.